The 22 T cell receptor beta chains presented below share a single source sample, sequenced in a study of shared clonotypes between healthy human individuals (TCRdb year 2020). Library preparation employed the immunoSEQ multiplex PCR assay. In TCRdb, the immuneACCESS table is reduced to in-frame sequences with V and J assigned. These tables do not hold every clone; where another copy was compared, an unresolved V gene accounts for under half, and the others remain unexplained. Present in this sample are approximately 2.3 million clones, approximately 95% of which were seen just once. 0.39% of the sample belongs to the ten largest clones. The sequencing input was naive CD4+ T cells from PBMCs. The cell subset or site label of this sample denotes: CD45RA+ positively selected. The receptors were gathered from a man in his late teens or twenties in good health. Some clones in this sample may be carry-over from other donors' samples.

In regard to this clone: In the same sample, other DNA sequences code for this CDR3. The CDR3 here is CASSPGGQYEQYF. The CDR3 bases are TGTGCCAGCAGTCCAGGGGGTCAATACGAGCAGTACTTC. This chain uses TRBV28 with TRBJ2-7; TRBD1 agrees at 7 bases. This CDR3 region has 13 residues. V shed 5 bases, J shed 4 bases, and the junction held 5 bases outside the gene matches. The germline V gene has CDR1 MDHEN and CDR2 SYDVKM.

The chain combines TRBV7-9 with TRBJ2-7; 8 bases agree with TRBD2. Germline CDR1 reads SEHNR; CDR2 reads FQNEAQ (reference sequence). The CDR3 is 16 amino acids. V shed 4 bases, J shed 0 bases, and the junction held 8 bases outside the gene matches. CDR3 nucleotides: TGTGCCAGCAGCTCGCCGACTAGCGCGAGCTCCTACGAGCAGTACTTC. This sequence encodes CASSSPTSASSYEQYF.

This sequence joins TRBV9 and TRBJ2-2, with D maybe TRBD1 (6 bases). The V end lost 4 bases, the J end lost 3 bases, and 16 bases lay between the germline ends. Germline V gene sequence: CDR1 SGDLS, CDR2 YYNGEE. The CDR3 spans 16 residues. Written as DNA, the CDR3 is TGTGCCAGCAGCCCTCAGACAGGAATACACACCGGGGAGCTGTTTTTT. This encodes CASSPQTGIHTGELFF.

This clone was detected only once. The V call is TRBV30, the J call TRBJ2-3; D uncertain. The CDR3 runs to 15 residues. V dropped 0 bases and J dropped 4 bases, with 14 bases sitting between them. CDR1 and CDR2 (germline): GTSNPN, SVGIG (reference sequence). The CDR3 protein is CAWSVLSLFPDTQYF. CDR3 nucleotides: TGTGCCTGGAGTGTACTAAGTCTCTTCCCAGATACGCAGTATTTT.

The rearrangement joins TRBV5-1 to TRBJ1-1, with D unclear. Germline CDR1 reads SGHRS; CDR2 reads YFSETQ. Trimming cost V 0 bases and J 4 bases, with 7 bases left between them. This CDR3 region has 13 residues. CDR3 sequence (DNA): TGCGCCAGCAGCTTGGGTCCTTCCACTGAAGCTTTCTTT. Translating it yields CASSLGPSTEAFF. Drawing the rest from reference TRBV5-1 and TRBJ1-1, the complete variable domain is KAGVTQTPRYLIKTRGQQVTLSCSPISGHRSVSWYQQTPGQGLQFLFEYFSETQRNKGNFPGRFSGRQFSNSRSEMNVSTLELGDSALYLCASSLGPSTEAFFGQGTRLTVV.

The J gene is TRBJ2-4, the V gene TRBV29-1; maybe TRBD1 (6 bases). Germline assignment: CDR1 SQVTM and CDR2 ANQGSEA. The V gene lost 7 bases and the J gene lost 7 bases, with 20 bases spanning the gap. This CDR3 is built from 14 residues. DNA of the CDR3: TGCAGCGGCCAAAAACAGGGTTTCGGGAACATTCAGTACTTC. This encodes CSGQKQGFGNIQYF.

The CDR3 reads CASSPRLNTEAFF. CDR3 nucleotide sequence: TGTGCCAGCAGCCCGAGGTTGAACACTGAAGCTTTCTTT. The chain combines TRBV11-2 with TRBJ1-1; D is unresolved. CDR3 length: 13 residues. The germline gives CDR1 SGHAT, CDR2 FQNNGV. V lost 5 bases and J lost 0, with 7 bases in between.

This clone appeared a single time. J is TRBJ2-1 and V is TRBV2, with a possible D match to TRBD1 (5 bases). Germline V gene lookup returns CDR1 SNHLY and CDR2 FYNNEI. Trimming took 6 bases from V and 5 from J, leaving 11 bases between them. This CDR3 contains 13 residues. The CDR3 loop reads CASRVDRNNEQFF. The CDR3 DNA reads TGTGCCAGCAGAGTCGACAGAAACAATGAGCAGTTCTTC.

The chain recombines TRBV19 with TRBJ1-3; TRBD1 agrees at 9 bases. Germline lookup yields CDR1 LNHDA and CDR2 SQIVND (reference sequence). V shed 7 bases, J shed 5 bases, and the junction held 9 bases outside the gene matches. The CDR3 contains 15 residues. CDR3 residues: CASIYPGQGRNTIYF. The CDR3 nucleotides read TGTGCCAGTATTTACCCGGGACAGGGAAGAAACACCATATATTTT.

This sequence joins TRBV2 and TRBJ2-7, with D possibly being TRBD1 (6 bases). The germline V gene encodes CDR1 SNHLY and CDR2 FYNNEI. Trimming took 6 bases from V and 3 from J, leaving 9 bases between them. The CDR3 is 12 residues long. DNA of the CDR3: TGTGCCAGCAGCGGGGACAACTACGAGCAGTACTTC. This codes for CASSGDNYEQYF.

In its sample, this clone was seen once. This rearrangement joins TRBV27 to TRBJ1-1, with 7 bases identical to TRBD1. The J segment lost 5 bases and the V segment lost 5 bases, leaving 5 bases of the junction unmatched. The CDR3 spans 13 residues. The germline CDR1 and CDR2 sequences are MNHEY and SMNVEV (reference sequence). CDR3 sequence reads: CASSPGQLTEAFF. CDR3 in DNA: TGTGCCAGCAGTCCGGGACAGTTAACTGAAGCTTTCTTT.

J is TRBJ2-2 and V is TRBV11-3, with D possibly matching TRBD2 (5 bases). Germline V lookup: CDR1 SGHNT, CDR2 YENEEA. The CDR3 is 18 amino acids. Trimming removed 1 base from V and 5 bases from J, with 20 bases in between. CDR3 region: CASSLGGFGGGGTGELFF. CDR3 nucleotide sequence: TGTGCCAGCAGCTTAGGTGGTTTTGGCGGAGGTGGAACCGGGGAGCTGTTTTTT.

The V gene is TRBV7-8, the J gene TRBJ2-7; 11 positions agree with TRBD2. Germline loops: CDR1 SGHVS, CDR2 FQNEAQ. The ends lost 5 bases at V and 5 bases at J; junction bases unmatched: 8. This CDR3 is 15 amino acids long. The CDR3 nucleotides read TGTGCCAGCAGCCTAGAACTAGCGGGAGTCCACGAGCAGTACTTC. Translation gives CASSLELAGVHEQYF.

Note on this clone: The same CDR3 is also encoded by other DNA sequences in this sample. The DNA of the CDR3 is TGTGCCAGCAGCTTAGCGGGAGGGCAAGAGACCCAGTACTTC. This sequence encodes CASSLAGGQETQYF. The chain combines TRBV7-3 with TRBJ2-5; 9 bases line up with TRBD2. The CDR3 is 14 residues long. Germline V CDR1 and CDR2: SGHTA, FQGTGA. The ends lost 2 bases at V and 2 bases at J; junction bases unmatched: 0.

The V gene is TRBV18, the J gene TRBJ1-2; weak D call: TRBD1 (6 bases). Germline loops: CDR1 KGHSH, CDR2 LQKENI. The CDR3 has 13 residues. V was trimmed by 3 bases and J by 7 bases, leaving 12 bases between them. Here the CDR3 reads CASSPGGLGGYTF. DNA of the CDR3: TGTGCCAGCTCACCTGGGGGCTTGGGTGGCTACACCTTC.

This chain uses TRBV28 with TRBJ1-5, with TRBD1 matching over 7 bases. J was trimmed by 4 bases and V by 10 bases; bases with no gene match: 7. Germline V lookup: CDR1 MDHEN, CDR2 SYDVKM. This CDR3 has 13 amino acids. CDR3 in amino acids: CATTGQQNQPQHF. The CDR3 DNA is TGTGCCACTACGGGACAGCAGAATCAGCCCCAGCATTTT.

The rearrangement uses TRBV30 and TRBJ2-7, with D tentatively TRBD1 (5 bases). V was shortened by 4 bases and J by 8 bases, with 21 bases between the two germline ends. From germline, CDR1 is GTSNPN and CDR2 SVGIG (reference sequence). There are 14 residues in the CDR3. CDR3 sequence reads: CAWTQDNIPPQQYF. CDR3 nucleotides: TGTGCCTGGACTCAGGACAATATTCCCCCCCAGCAGTACTTC.

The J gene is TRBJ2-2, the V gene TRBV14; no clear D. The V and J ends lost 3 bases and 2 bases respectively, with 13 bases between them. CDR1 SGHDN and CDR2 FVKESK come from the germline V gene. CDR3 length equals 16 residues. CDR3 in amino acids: CASSHRGDGNTGELFF. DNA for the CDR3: TGTGCCAGCAGCCACCGCGGTGACGGAAACACCGGGGAGCTGTTTTTT.

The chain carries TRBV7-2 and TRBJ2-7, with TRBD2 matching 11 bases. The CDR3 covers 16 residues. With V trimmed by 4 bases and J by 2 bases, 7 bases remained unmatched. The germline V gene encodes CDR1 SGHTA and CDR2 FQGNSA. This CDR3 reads CASSSRLAGPPYEQYF. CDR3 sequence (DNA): TGTGCCAGCAGCTCTCGACTAGCGGGACCCCCCTACGAGCAGTACTTC.

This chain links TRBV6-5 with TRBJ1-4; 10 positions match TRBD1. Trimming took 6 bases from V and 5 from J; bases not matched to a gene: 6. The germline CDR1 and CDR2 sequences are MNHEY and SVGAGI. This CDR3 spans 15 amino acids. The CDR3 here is CASRTGQGLNEKLFF. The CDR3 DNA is TGTGCCAGCAGAACGGGACAGGGGCTCAATGAAAAACTGTTTTTT.

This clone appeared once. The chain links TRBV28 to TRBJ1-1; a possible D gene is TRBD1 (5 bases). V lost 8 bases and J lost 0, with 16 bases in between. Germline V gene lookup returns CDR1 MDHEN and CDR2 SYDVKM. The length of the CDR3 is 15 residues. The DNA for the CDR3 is TGTGCCAGCTTTGGGACCGGCGGGTTGAACACTGAAGCTTTCTTT. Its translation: CASFGTGGLNTEAFF.

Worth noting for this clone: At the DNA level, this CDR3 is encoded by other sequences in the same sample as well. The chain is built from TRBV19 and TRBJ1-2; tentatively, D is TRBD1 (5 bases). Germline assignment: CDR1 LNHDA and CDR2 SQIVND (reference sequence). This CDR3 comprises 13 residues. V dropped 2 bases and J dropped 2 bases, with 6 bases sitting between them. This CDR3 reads CASSIRGNYGYTF. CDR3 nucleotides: TGTGCCAGTAGTATAAGGGGAAACTATGGCTACACCTTC.